These T cell receptor beta chains were read from a single sample in a study of STAT5B mutations in CD4+ large granular lymphocyte leukemia. TCRdb's table, derived via immunoSEQ multiplex PCR, lists solely in-frame clones and lacks some. The table shows tens of thousands of clones, with less than 80% occurring only once. The source material was CD4+ T cells from blood buffy coats. Receptor source: a human donor in good health. The CDR3 runs from the conserved cysteine through the conserved F or W. Each record gives: V gene, clone size, J gene, D gene, CDR3 DNA, CDR3 protein. A D gene is named only where the DNA matches it firmly. Clone size appears in some rows only: once, few, many, or a class for an expanded clone.

>TRBV2|NA|TRBJ2-3|TRBD2
TGTGCCACCACTAGCGGAAGCGATACGCAGTATTTT
CATTSGSDTQYF
>TRBV29-1|NA|TRBJ1-3|NA
TGCAGCGTTGAAGCCGGAAACACCATATATTTT
CSVEAGNTIYF
>TRBV29-1|NA|TRBJ2-5|TRBD2
TGCAGCGCTGACCGCCTAGCGGGAGAGACCCAGTACTTC
CSADRLAGETQYF
>TRBV30|NA|TRBJ2-7|TRBD2
TGTGCCTGGAGTCTAGCGGGCTACGAGCAGTACTTC
CAWSLAGYEQYF
>TRBV5-1|NA|TRBJ1-4|NA
TGCGCCAGCAGCTTGAGAAGGGGGGACGGCACTAATGAAAAACTGTTTTTT
CASSLRRGDGTNEKLFF
>TRBV19|few|TRBJ2-5|NA
TGTGCCAGTAGTATAGATCACAGCGGGGAGACCCAGTACTTC
CASSIDHSGETQYF
>TRBV10-2|NA|TRBJ1-5|NA
TGCGCCAGCAGTGAGGGAATGAGGCAGCCCCAGCATTTT
CASSEGMRQPQHF
>TRBV6-5|NA|TRBJ1-6|NA
TGTGCCAGCAGTTACTCAGGGGGAGGTAATTCACCCCTCCACTTT
CASSYSGGGNSPLHF
>TRBV5-6|NA|TRBJ1-2|NA
TGTGCCAGCAGCTTCCCCGCGCGAAAGGCTAACTATGGCTACACCTTC
CASSFPARKANYGYTF
>TRBV5-5|few|TRBJ1-1|TRBD1
TGTGCCAGCAGCCCTACGACAGGGGCCCGTACTGAAGCTTTCTTT
CASSPTTGARTEAFF
>TRBV13|NA|TRBJ2-2|NA
TGTGCCAGCAGCTCCAACCCGCTCGGGAACCCCGGGGAGCTGTTTTTT
CASSSNPLGNPGELFF
>TRBV21-1|NA|TRBJ2-1|NA
TGTGCCAGCACCCCAACTAGAGCCCATACTAACAATGAGCAGTTCTTC
CASTPTRAHTNNEQFF
>TRBV4-2|few|TRBJ2-5|TRBD1
TGTGCCAGCAGCCAGGGGGGGACAGGGGGCGGAGAGACCCAGTACTTC
CASSQGGTGGGETQYF
>TRBV11-3|NA|TRBJ2-1|TRBD1
TGTGCCAGCAGCGGAGGCCCGGGACAGGGCTCGAGTGAGCAGTTCTTC
CASSGGPGQGSSEQFF
>TRBV18|NA|TRBJ1-4|NA
TGTGCCAGCTCACTGTCCAGGCCCGGGGCCCTTAATGAAAAACTGTTTTTT
CASSLSRPGALNEKLFF
>TRBV27|NA|TRBJ2-7|TRBD2
TGTGCCAGCAGTTCGCACCCGGGGACTAGCGGGAGCTACGAGCAGTACTTC
CASSSHPGTSGSYEQYF
>TRBV5-5|NA|TRBJ2-7|TRBD2
TGTGCCAGCAGCCCCTCGGGACTAGGCTCCTACGAGCAGTACTTC
CASSPSGLGSYEQYF
>TRBV30|few|TRBJ1-2|NA
TGTGCCTGGAGTCTCAGGGGTCTTGGCTACACCTTC
CAWSLRGLGYTF
>TRBV9|NA|TRBJ2-2|TRBD2
TGTGCCAGCAGCAAACTAGCGGGAGTCGGAACCGGGGAGCTGTTTTTT
CASSKLAGVGTGELFF
>TRBV9|NA|TRBJ2-1|TRBD2
TGTGCCTCAGCGCTAGCGGGATACAATGAGCAGTTCTTC
CASALAGYNEQFF
>TRBV7-9|NA|TRBJ2-7|TRBD2
TGTGCCAGCAGCTTAGCGCGAGGGTTGGCGGGAGGCGGCGAGCAGTACTTC
CASSLARGLAGGGEQYF
>TRBV19|NA|TRBJ1-4|NA
TGTGCCAGTAGTTTGAATAGGGGTGAAAAACTGTTTTTT
CASSLNRGEKLFF
>TRBV19|NA|TRBJ2-1|TRBD2
TGTGCCAGTACTAGCGGGAGGCGAAGTATATCCTCCTACAATGAGCAGTTCTTC
CASTSGRRSISSYNEQFF
>TRBV5-4|NA|TRBJ1-3|NA
TGTGCCAGCAGTGCGGACCCCGCTGGAAACACCATATATTTT
CASSADPAGNTIYF
>TRBV11-2|NA|TRBJ1-5|NA
TGTGCCAGCAGCCCTGCACGGGGGCCGAATCAGCCCCAGCATTTT
CASSPARGPNQPQHF
>TRBV27|NA|TRBJ2-7|NA
TGTGCCAGCAGATCCGAAAATTCCGGTCGGATCTACGAGCAGTACTTC
CASRSENSGRIYEQYF
>TRBV11-2|NA|TRBJ2-7|TRBD2
TGTGCCAGCAGCTCTTACGGGACTAGCGGGAGTCTGGGGCAGTACTTC
CASSSYGTSGSLGQYF
>TRBV7-9|NA|TRBJ2-1|NA
TGTGCCAGCAGCTTAGATCTTACCGGTGAGCAGTTCTTC
CASSLDLTGEQFF
>TRBV2|NA|TRBJ2-7|NA
TGTGCCAGCACCCCAAAAAGGAGTGGGGAGCAGTACTTC
CASTPKRSGEQYF
>TRBV19|NA|TRBJ1-4|NA
TGTGCCAGTAGTATATCGCCCGGGGAAAAACTGTTTTTT
CASSISPGEKLFF
>TRBV5-1|NA|TRBJ1-1|NA
TGCGCCAGCAGCCAAGACAGGTACGAAGCTTTCTTT
CASSQDRYEAFF
>TRBV27|NA|TRBJ1-1|TRBD1
TGTGCCAGCAGCGCGGACAGGGTGCAAATGAACACTGAAGCTTTCTTT
CASSADRVQMNTEAFF
>TRBV11-2|NA|TRBJ2-2|NA
TGTGCCAGCAGCCAGCTAGGCCTAGGGACCGGGGAGCTGTTTTTT
CASSQLGLGTGELFF
>TRBV7-9|few|TRBJ2-3|TRBD1
TGTGCCAGCAGCTTAGAGGGACAGGGCACAGATACGCAGTATTTT
CASSLEGQGTDTQYF
>TRBV6-5|NA|TRBJ2-7|TRBD2
TGTGCCAGCGGCTTCGCGGGAGTCGAGCAGTACTTC
CASGFAGVEQYF
>TRBV7-2|NA|TRBJ2-7|TRBD2
TGTGCCAGCAGCCCGAGGACTAGCGGGAGCTACGAGCAGTACTTC
CASSPRTSGSYEQYF
>TRBV20-1|NA|TRBJ1-4|TRBD1
TGCAGTGCGGACAGGGGCGAAAAACTGTTTTTT
CSADRGEKLFF